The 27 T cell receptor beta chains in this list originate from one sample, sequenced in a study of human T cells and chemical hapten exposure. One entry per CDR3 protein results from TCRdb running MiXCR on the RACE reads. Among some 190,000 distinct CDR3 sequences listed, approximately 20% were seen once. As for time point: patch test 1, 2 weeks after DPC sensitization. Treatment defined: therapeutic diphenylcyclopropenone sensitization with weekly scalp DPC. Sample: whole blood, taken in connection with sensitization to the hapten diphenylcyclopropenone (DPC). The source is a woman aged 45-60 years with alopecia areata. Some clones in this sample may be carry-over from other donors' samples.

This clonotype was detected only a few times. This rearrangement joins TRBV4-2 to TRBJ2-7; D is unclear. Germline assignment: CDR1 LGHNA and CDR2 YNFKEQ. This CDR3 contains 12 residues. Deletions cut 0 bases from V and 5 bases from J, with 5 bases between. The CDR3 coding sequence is TGTGCCAGCAGCCAAGAAGTCCACGAGCAGTACTTC. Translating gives CASSQEVHEQYF.

The CDR3 bases are TGCAGTGCTAGAAGCGGGCCTAATGAAAAACTGTTTTTT. Its translation: CSARSGPNEKLFF. This sequence joins TRBV20-1 and TRBJ1-4; no reliable D call. With 2 bases removed from V and 3 bases from J, the gap between germline ends came to 7 bases. CDR3 size: 13 residues. Germline lookup yields CDR1 DFQATT and CDR2 SNEGSKA (reference sequence).

The CDR3 region is CASSSTGLAYEQYF. In DNA, the CDR3 is TGTGCCAGCAGCTCCACGGGACTAGCCTACGAGCAGTACTTC. The V and J genes are TRBV7-8 and TRBJ2-7; 8 bases are shared with TRBD2. J gave up 2 bases and V 4 bases, and 4 bases lay outside the gene matches. CDR3 length equals 14 residues. The germline V gene has CDR1 SGHVS and CDR2 FQNEAQ.

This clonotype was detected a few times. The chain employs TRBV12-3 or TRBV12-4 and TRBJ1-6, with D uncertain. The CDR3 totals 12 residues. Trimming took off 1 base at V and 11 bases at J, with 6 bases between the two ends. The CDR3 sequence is CASSLGGTPLHF. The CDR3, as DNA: TGTGCCAGCAGTTTAGGGGGAACACCCCTCCACTTT.

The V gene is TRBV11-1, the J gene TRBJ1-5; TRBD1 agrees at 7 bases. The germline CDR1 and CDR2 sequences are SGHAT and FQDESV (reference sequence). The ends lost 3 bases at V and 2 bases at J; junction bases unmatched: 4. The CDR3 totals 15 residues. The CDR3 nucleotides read TGTGCCAGCAGCTTTGGCAGGGGGGGCAATCAGCCCCAGCATTTT. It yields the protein CASSFGRGGNQPQHF.

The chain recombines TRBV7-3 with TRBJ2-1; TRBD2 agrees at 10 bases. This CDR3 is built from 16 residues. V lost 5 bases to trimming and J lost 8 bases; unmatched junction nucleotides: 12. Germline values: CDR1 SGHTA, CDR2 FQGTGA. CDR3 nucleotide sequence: TGTGCCAGCAGCCCCCAGAGCGGGAGGGCCTTGGATGAGCAGTTCTTC. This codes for CASSPQSGRALDEQFF.

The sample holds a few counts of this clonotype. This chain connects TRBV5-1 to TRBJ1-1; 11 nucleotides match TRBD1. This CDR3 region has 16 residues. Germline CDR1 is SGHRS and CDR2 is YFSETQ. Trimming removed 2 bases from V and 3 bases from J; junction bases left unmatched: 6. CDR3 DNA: TGCGCCAGCAGCTTTTTCGCGGGACAGGGGGACACTGAAGCTTTCTTT. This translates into CASSFFAGQGDTEAFF.

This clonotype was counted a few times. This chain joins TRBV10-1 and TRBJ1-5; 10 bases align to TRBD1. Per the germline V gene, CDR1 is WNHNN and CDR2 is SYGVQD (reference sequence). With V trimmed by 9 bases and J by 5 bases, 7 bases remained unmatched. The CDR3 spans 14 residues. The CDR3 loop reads CARPGTGVDQPQHF. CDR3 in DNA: TGCGCCAGACCCGGGACAGGGGTCGATCAGCCCCAGCATTTT.

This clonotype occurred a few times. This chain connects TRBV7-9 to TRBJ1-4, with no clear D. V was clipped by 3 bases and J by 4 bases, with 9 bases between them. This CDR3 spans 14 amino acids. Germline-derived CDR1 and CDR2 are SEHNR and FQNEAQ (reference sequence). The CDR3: CASSFGGGNEKLFF. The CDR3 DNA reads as TGTGCCAGCAGCTTCGGCGGTGGTAATGAAAAACTGTTTTTT.

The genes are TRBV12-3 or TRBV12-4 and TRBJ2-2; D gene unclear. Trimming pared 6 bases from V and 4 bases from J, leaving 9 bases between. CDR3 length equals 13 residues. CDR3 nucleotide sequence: TGTGCCAGCAGGCCTAGAACCACCGGGGAGCTGTTTTTT. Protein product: CASRPRTTGELFF.

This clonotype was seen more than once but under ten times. CDR3 DNA sequence: TGTGCCAGCAGCTTACTGCCGACTGGGGCCAACGTCCTGACTTTC. Translation gives CASSLLPTGANVLTF. J is TRBJ2-6 and V is TRBV11-1; no firm D call. With 2 bases removed from V and 2 bases from J, the gap between germline ends came to 7 bases. Germline-derived CDR1 and CDR2 are SGHAT and FQDESV (reference sequence). CDR3 size: 15 residues.

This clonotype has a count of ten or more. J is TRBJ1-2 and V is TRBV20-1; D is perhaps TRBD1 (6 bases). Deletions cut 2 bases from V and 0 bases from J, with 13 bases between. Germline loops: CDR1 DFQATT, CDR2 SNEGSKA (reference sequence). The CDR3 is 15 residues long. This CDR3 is CSARQRQEANYGYTF. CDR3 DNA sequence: TGCAGTGCTAGACAACGACAGGAAGCTAACTATGGCTACACCTTC.

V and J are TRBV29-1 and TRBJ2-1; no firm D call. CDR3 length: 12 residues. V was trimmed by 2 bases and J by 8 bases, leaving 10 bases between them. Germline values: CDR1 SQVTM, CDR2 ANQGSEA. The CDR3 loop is CSVERVSDEQFF. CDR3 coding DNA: TGCAGCGTTGAACGCGTATCGGATGAGCAGTTCTTC.

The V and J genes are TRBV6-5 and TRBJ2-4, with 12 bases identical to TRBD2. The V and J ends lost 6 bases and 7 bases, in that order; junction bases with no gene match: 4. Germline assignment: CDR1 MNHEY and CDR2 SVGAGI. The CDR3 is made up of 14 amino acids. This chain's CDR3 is CASSPTSGSNIQYF. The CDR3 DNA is TGTGCCAGCAGCCCGACTAGCGGGAGTAACATTCAGTACTTC.

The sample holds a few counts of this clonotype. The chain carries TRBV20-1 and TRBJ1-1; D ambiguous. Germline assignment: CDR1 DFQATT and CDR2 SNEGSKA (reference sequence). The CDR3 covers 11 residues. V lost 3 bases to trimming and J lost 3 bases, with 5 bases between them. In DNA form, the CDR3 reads TGCAGTGCTAGTTACGACACTGAAGCTTTCTTT. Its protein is CSASYDTEAFF.

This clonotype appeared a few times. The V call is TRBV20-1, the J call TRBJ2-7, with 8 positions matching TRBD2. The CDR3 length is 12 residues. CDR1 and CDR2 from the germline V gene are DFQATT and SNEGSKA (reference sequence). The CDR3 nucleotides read TGCGGAGTGGCGGGAGGCAGCTACGAGCAGTACTTC. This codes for CGVAGGSYEQYF.

The CDR3 reads CASSLWGVLGEQYF. For the CDR3, the DNA is TGTGCCAGCAGTTTATGGGGAGTGCTTGGGGAGCAGTACTTC. The chain is built from TRBV12-3 or TRBV12-4 and TRBJ2-7, with a weak D call TRBD2 (5 bases). The CDR3 contains 14 residues. With 2 bases removed from V and 7 bases from J, the gap between germline ends came to 15 bases.

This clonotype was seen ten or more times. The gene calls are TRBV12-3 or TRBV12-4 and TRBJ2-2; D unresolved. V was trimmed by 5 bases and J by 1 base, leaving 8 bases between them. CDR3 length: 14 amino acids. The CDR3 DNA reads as TGTGCCAGCAGTCACCGAGGGAACACCGGGGAGCTGTTTTTT. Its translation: CASSHRGNTGELFF.

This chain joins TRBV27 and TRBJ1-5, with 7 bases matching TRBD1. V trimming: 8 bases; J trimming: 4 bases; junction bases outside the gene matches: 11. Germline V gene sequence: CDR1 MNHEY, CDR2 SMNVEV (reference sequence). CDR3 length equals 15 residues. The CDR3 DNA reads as TGTGCCAGCTGGGGGAGTGCAGGGGGAAATCAGCCCCAGCATTTT. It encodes CASWGSAGGNQPQHF.

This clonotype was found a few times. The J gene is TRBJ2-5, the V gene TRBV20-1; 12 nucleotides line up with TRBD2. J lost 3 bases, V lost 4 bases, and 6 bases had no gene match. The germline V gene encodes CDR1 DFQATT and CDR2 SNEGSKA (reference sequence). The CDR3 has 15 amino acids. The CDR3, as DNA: TGCAGTGCTATACCTAGCGGGAGGGAAAAAGAGACCCAGTACTTC. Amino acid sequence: CSAIPSGREKETQYF.

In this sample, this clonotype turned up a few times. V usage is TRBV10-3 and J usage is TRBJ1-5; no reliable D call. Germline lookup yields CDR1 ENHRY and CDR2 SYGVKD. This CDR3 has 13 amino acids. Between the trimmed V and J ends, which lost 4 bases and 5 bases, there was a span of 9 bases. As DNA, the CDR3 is TGTGCCATCAGTGTTTTGTCCGATCAGCCCCAGCATTTT. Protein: CAISVLSDQPQHF.

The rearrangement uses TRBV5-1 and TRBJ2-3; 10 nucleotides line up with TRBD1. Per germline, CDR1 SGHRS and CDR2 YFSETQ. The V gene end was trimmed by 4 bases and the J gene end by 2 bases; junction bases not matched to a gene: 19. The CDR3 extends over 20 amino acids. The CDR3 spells CASSGGQGQAGRFPTDTQYF. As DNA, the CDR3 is TGCGCCAGCAGCGGGGGACAGGGGCAGGCCGGGCGTTTTCCCACAGATACGCAGTATTTT.

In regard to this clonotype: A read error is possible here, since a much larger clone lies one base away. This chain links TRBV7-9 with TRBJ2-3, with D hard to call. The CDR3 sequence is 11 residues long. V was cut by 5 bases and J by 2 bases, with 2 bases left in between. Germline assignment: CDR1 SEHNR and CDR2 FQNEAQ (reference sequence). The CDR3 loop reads CASSNTDTQYF. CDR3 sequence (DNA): TGTGCCAGCAGCAACACAGATACGCAGTATTTT.

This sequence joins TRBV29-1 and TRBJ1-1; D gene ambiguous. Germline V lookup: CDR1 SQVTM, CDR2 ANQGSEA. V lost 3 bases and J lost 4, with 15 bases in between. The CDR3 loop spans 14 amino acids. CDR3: CSVDPNSLITEAFF. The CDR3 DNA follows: TGCAGCGTTGACCCTAATTCGTTGATCACTGAAGCTTTCTTT.

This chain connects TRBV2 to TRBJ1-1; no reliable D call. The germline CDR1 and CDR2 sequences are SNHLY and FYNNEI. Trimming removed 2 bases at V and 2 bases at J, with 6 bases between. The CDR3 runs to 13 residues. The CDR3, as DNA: TGTGCCAGCAGTGAAAGAGTAAACACTGAAGCTTTCTTT. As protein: CASSERVNTEAFF.

The CDR3 nucleotides read TGCAGCGTTGTTCCCCAGGTACCATACAATGAGCAGTTCTTC. Its translation: CSVVPQVPYNEQFF. The chain recombines TRBV29-1 with TRBJ2-1; D gene uncertain. Trimming removed 4 bases at V and 4 bases at J, with 14 bases between. Germline lookup yields CDR1 SQVTM and CDR2 ANQGSEA. The CDR3 totals 14 residues.

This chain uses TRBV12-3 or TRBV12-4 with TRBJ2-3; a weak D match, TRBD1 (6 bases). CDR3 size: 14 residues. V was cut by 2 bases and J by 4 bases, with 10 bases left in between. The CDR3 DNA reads TGTGCCAGCAGTTTAACAGGGATTCCAGATACGCAGTATTTT. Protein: CASSLTGIPDTQYF.